The source of this TCR beta chain is a study of blood T cell repertoires in COVID-19. Turning to the study itself: The United States, Italy and Spain were the sources of the acute and convalescent COVID-19 samples. In each case, the material was cDNA or gDNA derived from T cells, B-cell-depleted T cells, or PBMCs.

The CDR3 contains 13 residues. The germline CDR1 and CDR2 sequences are ENHRY and SYGVKD. Trimming took 10 bases from V and 6 from J; bases not matched to a gene: 10. In the study's own analysis: Scientists estimated how many nucleated cells there were by amplifying reference gene primers. The protocol was immunoSEQ multiplex PCR, while the TCRdb copy is restricted to in-frame clones and leaves out a portion. D and trimming were read from the DNA, whereas the V and J calls and clone size are those reported in that table. The sample records roughly 280,000 clones, roughly nine tenths being singletons. This clone occurred once.

Material for sequencing was peripheral blood. This receptor was identified in a middle-aged man with acute or convalescent COVID-19. The chain uses TRBV10-3 and TRBJ1-2; 8 nucleotides line up with TRBD1. CDR3 DNA: TGTGCCACCGCTGCAGGGGGCGAAGATGGCTACACCTTC. It codes for CATAAGGEDGYTF.